This record looks at one T cell receptor beta chain sequence and its context. This sample stems from a study of blood T cell repertoires in COVID-19. Study information: Whether acute or convalescent, the COVID-19 samples came from the United States, Italy and Spain.

This CDR3 region has 18 residues. Per the germline V gene, CDR1 is KGHSH and CDR2 is LQKENI. V dropped 4 bases and J dropped 3; count of bases not matched to a gene: 16. The assay was immunoSEQ multiplex PCR, and TCRdb's table has in-frame clones only and misses some. The table lists about 81,000 clones, 89% of them singletons, with approximately 5.2% in the top ten. This chain uses TRBV18 with TRBJ2-7; 9 nucleotides line up with TRBD1. Sample: peripheral blood. The receptor was isolated from a woman older than 75 with active COVID-19. CDR3 coding DNA: TGTGCCAGCTCACGTCCGGGACAGGGCCCCTCAAATCTCTACGAGCAGTACTTC. This encodes CASSRPGQGPSNLYEQYF. Looking up the rest from reference TRBV18 and TRBJ2-7 gives the full variable domain: NAGVMQNPRHLVRRRGQEARLRCSPMKGHSHVYWYRQLPEEGLKFMVYLQKENIIDESGMPKERFSAEFPKEGPSILRIQQVVRGDSAAYFCASSRPGQGPSNLYEQYFGPGTRLTVT.